A single T cell receptor (beta chain) is shown here with its context. This clonotype occurred many times. It has no known antigen specificity. No much larger clone is present one base from it, and per-base qualities are unavailable. This entry comes from a study of T cells after yellow fever vaccination (dated by TCRdb to between 2017 and 2020). Describing the broader study: The SMART-Seq v4 Ultra Low Input RNA kit was used to prepare libraries from fractions with low cell numbers. The cohort comprised two healthy male donors, one aged 18 to 29 and one aged 30 to 40 years. Blood samples were taken at several timepoints before and after primary and secondary immunization, and bulk PBMC replicates and cell subsets were isolated. To track T-cell clones before and after primary and booster YFV17D yellow fever vaccination, bulk TCR alpha and beta repertoires were sequenced longitudinally.

Per the publication, the treatment or condition label means: live attenuated yellow fever vaccine strain. At every blood-draw timepoint, two biological replicates of bulk PBMCs were collected. PBMCs were isolated from peripheral blood using a standard Ficoll-Paque protocol. TriZol was used to extract RNA from bulk PBMCs, CD4 and CD8 fractions, and dextramer-positive and dextramer-negative fractions. TCR cDNA was synthesized by 5'RACE template switching, which introduced a universal primer site and unique molecular identifiers. cDNA synthesis was primed from both the TCR alpha and TCR beta constant segments. Two PCR steps were used to amplify libraries, with sample barcodes and sequencing adapters being added in the second step. Sequencing of libraries was done on Illumina HiSeq 2500 (2x100 bp) or NovaSeq (2x150 bp). In the authors' own workflow: Demultiplexing of reads and collapsing into UMI consensus sequences were performed with MIGEC, and V(D)J alignment was carried out with MiXCR. Clonotypes responding to the vaccine were identified with edgeR on replicate PBMC samples, with the criteria of FDR below 0.01 and a log2 fold change above 5 up to day 15. Each bulk clonotype received a CD4 or CD8 identity based on whether the sequenced CD4 or CD8 repertoire contained that clonotype at higher abundance. The public reads were run again by TCRdb, first through fastp at Q25 and then through MiXCR, and only productive beta chains were kept. Every entry covers one CDR3 protein and lists the most common genes and DNA from its rows. TCRdb, not the authors, supplied the V and J calls. The sample table records roughly 310,000 distinct CDR3 sequences; more than 8.5% of these occur just once. The ten largest clonotypes hold roughly 18% of the sample.

What the study reported, not specific to this receptor: Compared with the primary T-cell response, the secondary T-cell response was weaker but faster, peaking on day 5 rather than day 15. The study included only two donors, which limits how far the findings can be generalized. Because abundant contaminating clonotypes from the bulk population could be contained in FACS-sorted repertoires, computational filtering was required. A small fraction of clonotypes appeared in both the CD4 and CD8 compartments, likely as a result of convergent recombination. Most clones expanded after primary vaccination (around 96% of CD4 and 88% of CD8) were re-detected after the booster, suggesting that broad memory maintenance occurred.

Clipping removes 5 bases from V and 2 bases from J, with 5 as the unmatched junction base count. From the germline V gene, CDR1 is SGHTA and CDR2 is FQGNSA. From its cysteine to its valine, the CDR3 spans 14 amino acids. Of all the DNA, just the CDR3 is kept, 42 bases in frame from base 1. The receptor comes from a man aged 18 to 30 who received the YFV17D yellow fever vaccine. The V gene is TRBV7-2 and the J gene is TRBJ2-7, and TRBD1 matches 8 of the central bases. The sequencing used PBMCs, collected on the day of the first yellow fever vaccination. The CDR3 sequence is CASSPQGGPYEQYV. The base sequence is TGTGCCAGCAGCCCACAGGGGGGACCCTACGAGCAGTACGTC.